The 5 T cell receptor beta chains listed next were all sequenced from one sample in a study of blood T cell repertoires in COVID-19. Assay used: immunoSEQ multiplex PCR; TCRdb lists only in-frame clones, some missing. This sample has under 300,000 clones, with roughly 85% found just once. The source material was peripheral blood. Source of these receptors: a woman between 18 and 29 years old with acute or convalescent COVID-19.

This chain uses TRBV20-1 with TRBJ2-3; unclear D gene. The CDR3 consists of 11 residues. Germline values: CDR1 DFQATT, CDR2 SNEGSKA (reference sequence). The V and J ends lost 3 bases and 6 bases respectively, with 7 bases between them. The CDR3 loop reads CSARPGDTQYF. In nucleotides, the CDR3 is TGCAGTGCTAGGCCCGGGGATACGCAGTATTTT.

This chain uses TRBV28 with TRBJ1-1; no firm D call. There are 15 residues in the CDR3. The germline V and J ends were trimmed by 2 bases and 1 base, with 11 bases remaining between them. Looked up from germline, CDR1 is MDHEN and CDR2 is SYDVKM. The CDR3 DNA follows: TGTGCCAGCAGTTTAGGCCTGCAGGAGAACACTGAAGCTTTCTTT. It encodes CASSLGLQENTEAFF. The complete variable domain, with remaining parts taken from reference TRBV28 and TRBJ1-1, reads DVKVTQSSRYLVKRTGEKVFLECVQDMDHENMFWYRQDPGLGLRLIYFSYDVKMKEKGDIPEGYSVSREKKERFSLILESASTNQTSMYLCASSLGLQENTEAFFGQGTRLTVV.

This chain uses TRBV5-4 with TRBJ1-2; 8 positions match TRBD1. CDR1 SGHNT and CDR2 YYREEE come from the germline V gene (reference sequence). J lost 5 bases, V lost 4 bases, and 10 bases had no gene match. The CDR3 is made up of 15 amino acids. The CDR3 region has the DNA TGTGCCAGCAGCCCGCGGACAGGGTCAATTTATGGCTACACCTTC. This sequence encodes CASSPRTGSIYGYTF.

CDR3 region: CASSQKTGETSGRPYNEQFF. The CDR3, as DNA: TGTGCCAGCAGCCAGAAGACAGGGGAGACTAGCGGGCGACCCTACAATGAGCAGTTCTTC. The genes are TRBV2 and TRBJ2-1; TRBD2 matches at 10 bases. The V and J ends lost 6 bases and 2 bases, in that order; junction bases with no gene match: 19. The germline CDR1 and CDR2 sequences are SNHLY and FYNNEI. The CDR3 has 20 amino acids.

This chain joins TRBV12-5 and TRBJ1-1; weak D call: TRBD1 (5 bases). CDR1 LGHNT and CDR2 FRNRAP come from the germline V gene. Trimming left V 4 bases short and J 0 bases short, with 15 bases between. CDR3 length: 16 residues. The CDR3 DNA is TGTGCTAGTGGTTACACTCATGACAGCATGAACACTGAAGCTTTCTTT. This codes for CASGYTHDSMNTEAFF.